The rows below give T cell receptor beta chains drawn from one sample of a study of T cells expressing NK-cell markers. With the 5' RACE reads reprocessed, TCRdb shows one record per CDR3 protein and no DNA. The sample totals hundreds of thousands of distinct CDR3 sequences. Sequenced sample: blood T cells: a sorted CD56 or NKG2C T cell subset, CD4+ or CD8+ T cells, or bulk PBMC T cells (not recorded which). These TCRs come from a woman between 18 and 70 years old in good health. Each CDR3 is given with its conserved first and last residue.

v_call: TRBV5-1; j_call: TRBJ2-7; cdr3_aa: CASSLEGVHEQYF
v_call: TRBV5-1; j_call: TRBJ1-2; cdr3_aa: CASSPTRDPTYGYTF
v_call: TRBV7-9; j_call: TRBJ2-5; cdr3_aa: CASSSDEETQYF
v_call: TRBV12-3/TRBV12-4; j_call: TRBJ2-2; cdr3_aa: CASSFRLPTYTGELFF
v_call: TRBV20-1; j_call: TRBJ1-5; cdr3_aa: CSADRVMEQPQHF
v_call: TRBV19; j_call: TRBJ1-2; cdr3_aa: CASTTDRGGYGYTF
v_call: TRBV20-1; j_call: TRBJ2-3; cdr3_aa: CSARRDPDTQYF
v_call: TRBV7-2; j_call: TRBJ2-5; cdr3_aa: CASSRTGVETQYF
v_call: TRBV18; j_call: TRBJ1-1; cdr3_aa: CASSPPQPRQGGTEAFF
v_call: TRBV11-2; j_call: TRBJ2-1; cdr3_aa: CASSSPRAGVASYNEQFF
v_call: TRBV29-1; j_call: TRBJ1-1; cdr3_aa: CSVRPIATEAFF
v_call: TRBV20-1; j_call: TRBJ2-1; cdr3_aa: CSASPQPTYNEQFF
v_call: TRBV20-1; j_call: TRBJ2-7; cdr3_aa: CSARATGTGAPEQYF
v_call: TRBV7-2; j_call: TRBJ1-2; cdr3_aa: CASSLDRGQGGYTF
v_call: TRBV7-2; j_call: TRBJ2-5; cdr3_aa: CASSLASLAGQETQYF
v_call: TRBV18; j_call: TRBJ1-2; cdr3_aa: CASSPGLEANYGYTF
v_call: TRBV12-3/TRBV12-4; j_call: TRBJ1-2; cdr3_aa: CASRSAGRPQGGYTF
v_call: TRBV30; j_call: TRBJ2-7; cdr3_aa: CAWSQKPYEQYF
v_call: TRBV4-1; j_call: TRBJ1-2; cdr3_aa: CASSLRPLSEYGYTF
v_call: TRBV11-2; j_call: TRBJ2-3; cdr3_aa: CASSRTTSTDTQYF
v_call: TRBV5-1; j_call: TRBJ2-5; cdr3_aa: CASSFRAGVQETQYF
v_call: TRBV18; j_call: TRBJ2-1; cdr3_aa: CASSRPGQGGNEQFF
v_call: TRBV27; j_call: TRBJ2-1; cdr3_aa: CASRALAGATYNEQFF
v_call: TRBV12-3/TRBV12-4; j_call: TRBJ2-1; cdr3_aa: CASRTTGIAYNEQFF
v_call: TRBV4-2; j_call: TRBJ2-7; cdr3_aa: CASSPFTSSEQYF
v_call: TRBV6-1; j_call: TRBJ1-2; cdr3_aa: CASTPTGSTGYTF
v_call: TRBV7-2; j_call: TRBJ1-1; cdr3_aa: CASSLLGTLNTEAFF
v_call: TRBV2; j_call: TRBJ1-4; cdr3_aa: CASSGEGANGEKLFF
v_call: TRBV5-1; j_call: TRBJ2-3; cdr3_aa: CASSSTTGSTDTQYF
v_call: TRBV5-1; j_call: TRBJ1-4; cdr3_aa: CASSFAPATNEKLFF
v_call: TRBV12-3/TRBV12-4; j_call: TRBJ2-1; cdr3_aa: CASSFSEGKQFF
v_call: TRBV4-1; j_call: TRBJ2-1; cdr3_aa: CASSQQVAGVYNEQFF
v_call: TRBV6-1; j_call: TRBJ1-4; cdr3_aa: CASRPNPTGAEEKLFF
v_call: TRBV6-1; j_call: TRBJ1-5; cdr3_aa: CASRRQGASGNQPQHF
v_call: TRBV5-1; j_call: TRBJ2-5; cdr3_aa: CASSLGRKQETQYF
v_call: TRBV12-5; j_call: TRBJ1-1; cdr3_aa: CASVGTGVTEAFF
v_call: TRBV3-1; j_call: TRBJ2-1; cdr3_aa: CASSQPRTSAYNEQFF
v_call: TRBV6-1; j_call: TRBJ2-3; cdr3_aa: CASRDDFGDTQYF
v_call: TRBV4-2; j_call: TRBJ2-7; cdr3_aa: CASSQELAGENYEQYF
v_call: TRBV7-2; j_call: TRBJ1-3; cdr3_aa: CASSLTGLGAQNTIYF